This is a list of T cell receptor beta chains from one sample in a study of CD8 T cells in ankylosing spondylitis. TCRdb re-called the 5' RACE reads through MiXCR, storing one row per CDR3 protein. The sample lists about 260,000 distinct CDR3 sequences; around 18% were seen once. The sample taken for sequencing was blood, either unsorted or a sorted T cell fraction (not recorded which). These receptors came from a male donor with ankylosing spondylitis or in good health (not recorded which). Each CDR3 is given without its conserved first and last residue. Part of the rows lack a size; the others show once, few, many or a class for expanded clones.

clone_size j_call v_call cdr3_aa
few TRBJ2-1 TRBV20-1 SARDQRASGRLDEQF
NA TRBJ2-1 TRBV28 AAGSAAYNEQF
NA TRBJ1-4 TRBV15 ATSRGTGGTNEKLF
few TRBJ1-1 TRBV11-2 ASTSRQGEDTEAF
NA TRBJ2-1 TRBV28 ASISGGFSYNEQF
NA TRBJ2-2 TRBV10-3 AISVLAGDAGELF
NA TRBJ2-6 TRBV4-2 ASSQGGRSGANVLT
NA TRBJ2-4 TRBV15 ATADLTLAKNIQY
few TRBJ1-4 TRBV3-1 ASSRYRGGGKLF
NA TRBJ2-2 TRBV3-1 ASSQEGTGETGELF
few TRBJ2-1 TRBV10-3 AIRGDSNNEQF
few TRBJ2-3 TRBV20-1 SASPTSQGTQY
few TRBJ1-5 TRBV20-1 SVERGDPNQPQH
NA TRBJ1-5 TRBV3-1 ASSQGQGANQPQH
NA TRBJ1-2 TRBV7-2 ASSLPASYGYT
few TRBJ2-2 TRBV29-1 SMGQGNTGELF
NA TRBJ1-1 TRBV10-3 AIRQGTEAF
NA TRBJ1-2 TRBV20-1 SAVHGADYGYT
NA TRBJ1-1 TRBV30 AWTEGQVEAF
NA TRBJ2-3 TRBV6-1 ASSTVPRGTDTQY
few TRBJ2-3 TRBV2 ASKTSVSTDTQY
few TRBJ1-2 TRBV6-1 ASKYRDNYGYT
NA TRBJ1-6 TRBV28 ASSLGVYRGNWDSPLH
many TRBJ2-1 TRBV25-1 ASSERTGTGANEQF
few TRBJ2-2 TRBV27 ASSLVGGGSGELF
NA TRBJ1-1 TRBV6-1 ANSDRGLNTEAF
few TRBJ2-5 TRBV5-1 ASSPFTMGGQETQY
NA TRBJ2-1 TRBV11-2 ASSRRMEREIDNEQF
few TRBJ1-1 TRBV20-1 SAPKGDLAEAF